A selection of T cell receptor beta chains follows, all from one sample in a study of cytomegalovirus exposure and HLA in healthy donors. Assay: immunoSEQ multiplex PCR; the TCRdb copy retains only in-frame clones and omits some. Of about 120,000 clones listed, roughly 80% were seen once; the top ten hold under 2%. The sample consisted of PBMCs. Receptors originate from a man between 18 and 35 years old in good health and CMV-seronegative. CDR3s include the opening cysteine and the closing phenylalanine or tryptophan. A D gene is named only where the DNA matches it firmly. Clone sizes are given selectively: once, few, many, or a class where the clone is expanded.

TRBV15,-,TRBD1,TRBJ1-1,CATSSRDRDQNTEAFF,TGTGCCACCAGCAGTCGGGACAGAGATCAGAACACTGAAGCTTTCTTT
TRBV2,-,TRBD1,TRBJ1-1,CASSERTGGNTEAFF,TGTGCCAGCAGTGAAAGGACAGGAGGGAACACTGAAGCTTTCTTT
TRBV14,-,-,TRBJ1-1,CASSSWTLSNTEAFF,TGTGCCAGCAGCTCCTGGACACTTAGCAACACTGAAGCTTTCTTT
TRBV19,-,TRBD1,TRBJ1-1,CASSILWTGENTEAFF,TGTGCCAGTAGTATCTTATGGACAGGAGAGAACACTGAAGCTTTCTTT
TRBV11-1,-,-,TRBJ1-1,CASSLATARTEAFF,TGTGCCAGCAGCTTAGCGACGGCGAGGACTGAAGCTTTCTTT
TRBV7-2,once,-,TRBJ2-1,CASSLAANNEQFF,TGTGCCAGCAGCTTAGCTGCGAACAATGAGCAGTTCTTC
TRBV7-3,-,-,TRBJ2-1,CASSPGSTDKQFF,TGTGCCAGCAGCCCGGGGAGTACAGATAAGCAGTTCTTC
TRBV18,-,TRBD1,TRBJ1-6,CASSRDRGDSPLHF,TGTGCCAGCTCCAGGGACAGGGGAGATTCACCCCTCCACTTT
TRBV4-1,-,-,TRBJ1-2,CASSQGRTVDGYTF,TGCGCCAGCAGCCAAGGGAGGACAGTTGATGGCTACACCTTC
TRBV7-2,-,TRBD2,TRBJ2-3,CASSPGRGGDTQYF,TGTGCCAGCAGCCCGGGTCGGGGGGGGGATACGCAGTATTTT
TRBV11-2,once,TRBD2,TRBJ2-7,CASSLAPSGVNSYEQYF,TGTGCCAGCAGCTTAGCCCCTAGCGGGGTGAACTCCTACGAGCAGTACTTC
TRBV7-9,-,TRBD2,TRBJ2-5,CASSSPGTSGGGETQYF,TGTGCCAGCAGCTCCCCCGGGACTAGCGGGGGTGGAGAGACCCAGTACTTC
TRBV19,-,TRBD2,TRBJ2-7,CASSIDRGDEQYF,TGTGCCAGTAGTATAGATCGGGGGGACGAGCAGTACTTC
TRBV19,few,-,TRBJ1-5,CASRTERGSNQPQHF,TGTGCCAGTAGGACGGAAAGGGGCAGCAATCAGCCCCAGCATTTT
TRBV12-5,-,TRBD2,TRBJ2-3,CASGRSGDYTDTQYF,TGTGCTAGTGGCCGTAGCGGGGATTACACAGATACGCAGTATTTT
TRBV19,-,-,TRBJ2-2,CASTVGGAYTGELFF,TGTGCCAGTACCGTGGGGGGGGCGTACACCGGGGAGCTGTTTTTT
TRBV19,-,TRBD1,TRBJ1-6,CASTFTGTGGNSPLHF,TGTGCCAGTACCTTTACCGGGACAGGGGGGAATTCACCCCTCCACTTT
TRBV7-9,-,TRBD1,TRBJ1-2,CASSLGQGAQGYTF,TGTGCCAGCAGCTTAGGGCAGGGGGCGCAGGGCTACACCTTC
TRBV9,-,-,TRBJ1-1,CASSVLTDLNTEAFF,TGTGCCAGCAGCGTGCTGACAGATTTGAACACTGAAGCTTTCTTT
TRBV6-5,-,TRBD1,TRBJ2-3,CASSTDRGADTQYF,TGTGCCAGCAGTACGGACAGGGGAGCAGATACGCAGTATTTT
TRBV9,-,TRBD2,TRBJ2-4,CASSVTSGGASNIQYF,TGTGCCAGCAGCGTGACTAGCGGGGGGGCGTCGAACATTCAGTACTTC
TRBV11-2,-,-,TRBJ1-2,CASSYSSANYGYTF,TGTGCCAGCAGTTACAGTAGCGCTAACTATGGCTACACCTTC
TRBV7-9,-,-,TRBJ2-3,CASSLALASTDTQYF,TGTGCCAGCAGCTTAGCCCTAGCATCCACAGATACGCAGTATTTT
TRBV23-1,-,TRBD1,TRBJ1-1,CASRRQGRTGTSKEEAFF,TGCGCCAGCAGGCGACAGGGCCGAACCGGGACATCCAAGGAAGAAGCTTTCTTT
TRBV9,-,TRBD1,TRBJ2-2,CASSAQGEIHTGELFF,TGTGCCAGCAGCGCCCAGGGGGAGATTCACACCGGGGAGCTGTTTTTT
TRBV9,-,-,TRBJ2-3,CASSAGTLSTDTQYF,TGTGCCAGCAGCGCCGGGACTCTTAGCACAGATACGCAGTATTTT
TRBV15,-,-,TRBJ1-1,CATSRGLAGGFGAFF,TGTGCCACCAGCAGAGGACTGGCGGGAGGTTTTGGTGCTTTCTTT
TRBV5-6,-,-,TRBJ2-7,CASSLRLGLPSYEQYF,TGTGCCAGCAGCTTACGGCTTGGACTTCCATCCTACGAGCAGTACTTC
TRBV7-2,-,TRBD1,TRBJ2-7,CASSVGQGNPQYF,TGTGCCAGCAGCGTGGGACAGGGAAACCCCCAGTACTTC
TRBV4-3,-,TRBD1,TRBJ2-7,CASSQEGTGGLPTYEQYF,TGCGCCAGCAGCCAAGAAGGGACAGGGGGACTCCCTACCTACGAGCAGTACTTC
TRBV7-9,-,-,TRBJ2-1,CASSLAGASRGDEQFF,TGTGCCAGCAGCTTAGCCGGCGCGTCGCGGGGCGATGAGCAGTTCTTC
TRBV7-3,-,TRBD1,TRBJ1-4,CASSCQGVWEKLFF,TGTGCCAGCAGCTGTCAGGGGGTTTGGGAAAAACTGTTTTTT
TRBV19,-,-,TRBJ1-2,CATHPGGSNYGYTF,TGTGCCACCCATCCGGGCGGGTCTAACTATGGCTACACCTTC
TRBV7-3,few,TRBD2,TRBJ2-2,CASSGGGDTGELFF,TGTGCCAGCAGCGGGGGGGGTGACACCGGGGAGCTGTTTTTT